The 13 T cell receptor beta chains reported below all come from one sample, sequenced in a study of blood T cell repertoires in COVID-19. Using immunoSEQ multiplex PCR, the repertoire was profiled, and TCRdb retains in-frame clones only, with some absent. This table has some 140,000 clones, about 73% appearing once. The sequencing sample was made of peripheral blood. These receptors were obtained from a man at least 80 years old with acute or convalescent COVID-19.

The chain has TRBV6-1 and TRBJ2-7; D may be TRBD1 (6 bases). The CDR3 is 15 residues long. Per the germline V gene, CDR1 is MNHNS and CDR2 is SASEGT. The V and J ends lost 2 bases and 3 bases respectively, with 14 bases between them. The CDR3 is CASSEQSGRGYEQYV. Written as DNA, the CDR3 is TGTGCCAGCAGTGAACAAAGCGGCAGGGGCTACGAGCAGTACGTC.

This clone came up many times. This sequence joins TRBV24-1 and TRBJ2-1; TRBD1 matches at 12 bases. CDR3 length: 15 amino acids. The germline gives CDR1 KGHDR, CDR2 SFDVKD. J lost 7 bases, V lost 6 bases, and 6 bases had no gene match. Written as DNA, the CDR3 is TGTGCCACCAGTTCGGTGGGACAGGGGGCTAATGAGCAGTTCTTC. Protein: CATSSVGQGANEQFF.

This chain links TRBV3-1 (or the pseudogene TRBV3-2) with TRBJ1-1, with D perhaps matching TRBD1 (6 bases). Trimming stripped 4 bases from V and 10 bases from J, with 13 bases between. The CDR3 spans 12 residues. In germline, CDR1 is LGHDT, CDR2 YNNKEL (reference sequence). The CDR3 DNA sequence: TGTGCCAGCAGCCGCCAGGGGTTCACAGCTTTCTTT. This sequence encodes CASSRQGFTAFF.

The chain couples TRBV6-6 to TRBJ1-1, with 9 bases identical to TRBD1. CDR1 is MNHNY, CDR2 SVGAGI, per germline (reference sequence). CDR3 length: 16 amino acids. The V gene end was trimmed by 4 bases and the J gene end by 1 base; junction bases not matched to a gene: 7. The CDR3 bases are TGTGCCAGCAGTTCCTCGGGGGGACAGGGGAACACTGAAGCTTTCTTT. It codes for CASSSSGGQGNTEAFF.

This clone has a count of ten or more. CDR3 amino acids: CASSLNSPLTGNTIYF. In DNA form, the CDR3 reads TGTGCCAGCAGCCTCAATAGTCCCCTGACTGGAAACACCATATATTTT. The V call is TRBV16, the J call TRBJ1-3, with D uncertain. Germline V gene data show CDR1 as KGHSY and CDR2 as FQNENV. The CDR3 covers 16 residues. V was cut by 4 bases and J by 2 bases, with 15 bases left in between.

The rearrangement joins TRBV2 to TRBJ1-4, with 10 positions matching TRBD1. With 4 bases clipped from V and 5 bases from J, the junction kept 4 bases outside the gene matches. This CDR3 has 15 residues. CDR1 is SNHLY and CDR2 is FYNNEI in the germline V gene. The CDR3 DNA sequence: TGTGCCAGCAGTGCGAGGACAGGGGGGAATGAAAAACTGTTTTTT. Translated: CASSARTGGNEKLFF. The entire variable domain, with the rest obtained from reference TRBV2 and TRBJ1-4, is as follows: EPEVTQTPSHQVTQMGQEVILRCVPISNHLYFYWYRQILGQKVEFLVSFYNNEISEKSEIFDDQFSVERPDGSNFTLKIRSTKLEDSAMYFCASSARTGGNEKLFFGSGTQLSVL.

The chain combines TRBV18 with TRBJ2-7, with D possibly being TRBD1 (7 bases). V lost 0 bases to trimming and J lost 2 bases, with 14 bases between them. This CDR3 has 16 amino acids. CDR1 is KGHSH, CDR2 LQKENI, per germline. The CDR3 DNA is TGTGCCAGCTCACCACCGTCAGGGGGGATCACCTACGAGCAGTACTTC. Its protein product is CASSPPSGGITYEQYF.

This clone is a singleton in its sample. The chain combines TRBV18 with TRBJ2-1; 8 positions match TRBD1. The CDR3 runs to 16 residues. V lost 3 bases and J lost 0; bases outside the gene matches: 4. Germline CDR1 and CDR2: KGHSH and LQKENI. The CDR3 DNA follows: TGTGCCAGCTCACCGGGACAGGCTCTCTCCTACAATGAGCAGTTCTTC. It is translated as CASSPGQALSYNEQFF. Based on the CDR3 plus reference TRBV18 and TRBJ2-1, the full variable domain is NAGVMQNPRHLVRRRGQEARLRCSPMKGHSHVYWYRQLPEEGLKFMVYLQKENIIDESGMPKERFSAEFPKEGPSILRIQQVVRGDSAAYFCASSPGQALSYNEQFFGPGTRLTVL.

The chain combines TRBV19 with TRBJ1-3, with D perhaps matching TRBD1 (5 bases). V was clipped by 8 bases and J by 7 bases, with 18 bases between them. The CDR3 contains 14 residues. Germline V gene lookup returns CDR1 LNHDA and CDR2 SQIVND (reference sequence). The CDR3, as DNA: TGTGCCAGTGCTTTACGGGGGGTGCCGAACACCATATATTTT. Its translation is CASALRGVPNTIYF.

In nucleotides, the CDR3 is TGTGCCATCAGTGACATACCTTCCAATAAGGGCCCCAGGGACAATGAGCAGTTCTTC. Amino acid sequence: CAISDIPSNKGPRDNEQFF. The J gene is TRBJ2-1, the V gene TRBV10-3; D may be TRBD1 (5 bases). Germline V gene lookup returns CDR1 ENHRY and CDR2 SYGVKD. CDR3 length: 19 amino acids. The ends were cut back, 3 bases at V and 5 bases at J, with 26 bases in the middle.

This clone is a singleton in its sample. The chain couples TRBV30 to TRBJ1-3, with TRBD1 as a possible D gene (5 bases). CDR3 length equals 15 residues. Germline V lookup: CDR1 GTSNPN, CDR2 SVGIG (reference sequence). V was pared by 0 bases and J by 0 bases, with 9 bases between. The chain's CDR3 is CAWSVGRDSGNTIYF. For the CDR3, the DNA is TGTGCCTGGAGTGTTGGCAGGGACTCTGGAAACACCATATATTTT.

V is TRBV7-2 and J is TRBJ1-1; no firm D call. CDR3 length: 13 residues. Between the trimmed V and J ends, which lost 4 bases and 1 base, there was a span of 7 bases. Germline V gene lookup returns CDR1 SGHTA and CDR2 FQGNSA. CDR3 in amino acids: CASSSQENTEAFF. The CDR3 bases are TGTGCCAGCAGCTCTCAGGAGAACACTGAAGCTTTCTTT.

V usage is TRBV12-3 or TRBV12-4 and J usage is TRBJ1-5; tentatively, D is TRBD1 (5 bases). Trimming removed 4 bases from V and 10 bases from J, with 11 bases in between. There are 12 residues in the CDR3. Here the CDR3 reads CASSSGGKPQHF. CDR3 nucleotides: TGTGCCAGCAGTTCCGGGGGTAAACCCCAGCATTTT.